The rows below give T cell receptor beta chains drawn from one sample of a study of blood T cell repertoires in COVID-19. Method: immunoSEQ multiplex PCR; TCRdb's copy keeps in-frame clones and lacks some. The sample carries roughly 160,000 clones, around 90% recorded once. The sample was peripheral blood. The receptor set was obtained from a man aged 60-69 years with COVID-19, enrolled during active disease. The CDR3 runs from the conserved cysteine through the conserved F or W. D genes are given only for firm matches. Rows give clone size only sometimes, using once, few, many, or a class for an expanded clone.

J | size | V | length | D | DNA | CDR3
TRBJ2-7 | NA | TRBV12-5 | 24 | NA | TGTGCTAGTGGTTTGGTCCCACAGGGGAGAATCGGTCTAGCGCTCCAGGACACCTCCTACGAGCAGTACTTC | CASGLVPQGRIGLALQDTSYEQYF
TRBJ1-1 | NA | TRBV11-2 | 14 | TRBD1 | TGTGCCAGCAGCCTAGGACAGGGGTTCACTGAAGCTTTCTTT | CASSLGQGFTEAFF
TRBJ2-1 | NA | TRBV18 | 15 | NA | TGTGCCAGCTCACCCACCGTCGACAGCTACAATGAGCAGTTCTTC | CASSPTVDSYNEQFF
TRBJ1-2 | NA | TRBV2 | 15 | NA | TGTGCCAGCAGTGAAGAGGCAGGAGGTGCCTATGGCTACACCTTC | CASSEEAGGAYGYTF
TRBJ2-1 | NA | TRBV7-9 | 17 | NA | TGTGCCAGCAGCGGACGCGGACTTTCGATTCGGTTCAATGAGCAGTTCTTC | CASSGRGLSIRFNEQFF
TRBJ1-2 | once | TRBV30 | 18 | NA | TGTGCCTGGAGTGTACACCCGGCAGGGACTAAAACTAACTATGGCTACACCTTC | CAWSVHPAGTKTNYGYTF
TRBJ1-6 | NA | TRBV9 | 13 | TRBD1 | TGTGCCAGCAGCGCCCAGACAGGGTCACCCCTCCACTTT | CASSAQTGSPLHF
TRBJ2-3 | NA | TRBV4-2 | 17 | TRBD2 | TGTGCCAGCAGCCCTAAAACGCTGCGGGGGTTCACAGATACGCAGTATTTT | CASSPKTLRGFTDTQYF
TRBJ2-7 | NA | TRBV7-8 | 15 | NA | TGTGCCAGCAGCTTAGAGCGAGGGGGGGGCTACGAGCAGTACTTC | CASSLERGGGYEQYF
TRBJ1-5 | NA | TRBV6-2/TRBV6-3 | 14 | NA | TGTGCCAGCAGTTACCCCACAGGCAATCAGCCCCAGCATTTT | CASSYPTGNQPQHF
TRBJ2-1 | NA | TRBV5-1 | 17 | TRBD1 | TGCGCCAGCAGCTTGGGCTGGGGGCAGGGGGCGATCAATGAGCAGTTCTTC | CASSLGWGQGAINEQFF
TRBJ2-1 | once | TRBV7-9 | 14 | TRBD1 | TGTGCCAGCAGCCCACACGACAGGGGCGATGAGCAGTTCTTC | CASSPHDRGDEQFF
TRBJ2-1 | NA | TRBV7-3 | 16 | TRBD2 | TGTGCCAGCAGCCCGGCCCTAGCGGGGGCGTACAATGAGCAGTTCTTC | CASSPALAGAYNEQFF
TRBJ1-2 | NA | TRBV6-5 | 15 | TRBD1 | TGTGCCAGCAGTTATGGGACAGCCAAGTCCTATGGCTACACCTTC | CASSYGTAKSYGYTF
TRBJ1-1 | NA | TRBV5-1 | 13 | NA | TGCGCCAGCAGCCTCGACCTGGAGACTGAAGCTTTCTTT | CASSLDLETEAFF
TRBJ1-2 | NA | TRBV5-5 | 14 | TRBD1 | TGTGCCAGCAGCTTGACAGGGGAGCTCTATGGCTACACCTTC | CASSLTGELYGYTF
TRBJ2-3 | once | TRBV12-5 | 18 | TRBD2 | TGTGCTAGTGGTTTAACTCAGGGCGGGAGGGAAGGCACAGATACGCAGTATTTT | CASGLTQGGREGTDTQYF
TRBJ1-5 | few | TRBV6-5 | 16 | NA | TGTGCCAGCAGTTACTCGATTCCGGGGTCCAAGCAGCCCCAGCATTTT | CASSYSIPGSKQPQHF
TRBJ2-1 | NA | TRBV9 | 13 | NA | TGTGCCAGCAGCGTAGCGGGTGTCAATGAGCAGTTCTTC | CASSVAGVNEQFF
TRBJ2-7 | few | TRBV7-9 | 15 | TRBD2 | TGTGCCAGCAGCCCACCTAGCGGGAGTCTTTACGAGCAGTACTTC | CASSPPSGSLYEQYF
TRBJ2-1 | NA | TRBV28 | 16 | TRBD2 | TGTGCCAGCAGTCTCTTAGCGGGGGGGACCTACAATGAGCAGTTCTTC | CASSLLAGGTYNEQFF
TRBJ2-5 | NA | TRBV30 | 15 | TRBD2 | TGTGCCTGGAGTGGTTTGGCGGGAGTGGGAGAGACCCAGTACTTC | CAWSGLAGVGETQYF